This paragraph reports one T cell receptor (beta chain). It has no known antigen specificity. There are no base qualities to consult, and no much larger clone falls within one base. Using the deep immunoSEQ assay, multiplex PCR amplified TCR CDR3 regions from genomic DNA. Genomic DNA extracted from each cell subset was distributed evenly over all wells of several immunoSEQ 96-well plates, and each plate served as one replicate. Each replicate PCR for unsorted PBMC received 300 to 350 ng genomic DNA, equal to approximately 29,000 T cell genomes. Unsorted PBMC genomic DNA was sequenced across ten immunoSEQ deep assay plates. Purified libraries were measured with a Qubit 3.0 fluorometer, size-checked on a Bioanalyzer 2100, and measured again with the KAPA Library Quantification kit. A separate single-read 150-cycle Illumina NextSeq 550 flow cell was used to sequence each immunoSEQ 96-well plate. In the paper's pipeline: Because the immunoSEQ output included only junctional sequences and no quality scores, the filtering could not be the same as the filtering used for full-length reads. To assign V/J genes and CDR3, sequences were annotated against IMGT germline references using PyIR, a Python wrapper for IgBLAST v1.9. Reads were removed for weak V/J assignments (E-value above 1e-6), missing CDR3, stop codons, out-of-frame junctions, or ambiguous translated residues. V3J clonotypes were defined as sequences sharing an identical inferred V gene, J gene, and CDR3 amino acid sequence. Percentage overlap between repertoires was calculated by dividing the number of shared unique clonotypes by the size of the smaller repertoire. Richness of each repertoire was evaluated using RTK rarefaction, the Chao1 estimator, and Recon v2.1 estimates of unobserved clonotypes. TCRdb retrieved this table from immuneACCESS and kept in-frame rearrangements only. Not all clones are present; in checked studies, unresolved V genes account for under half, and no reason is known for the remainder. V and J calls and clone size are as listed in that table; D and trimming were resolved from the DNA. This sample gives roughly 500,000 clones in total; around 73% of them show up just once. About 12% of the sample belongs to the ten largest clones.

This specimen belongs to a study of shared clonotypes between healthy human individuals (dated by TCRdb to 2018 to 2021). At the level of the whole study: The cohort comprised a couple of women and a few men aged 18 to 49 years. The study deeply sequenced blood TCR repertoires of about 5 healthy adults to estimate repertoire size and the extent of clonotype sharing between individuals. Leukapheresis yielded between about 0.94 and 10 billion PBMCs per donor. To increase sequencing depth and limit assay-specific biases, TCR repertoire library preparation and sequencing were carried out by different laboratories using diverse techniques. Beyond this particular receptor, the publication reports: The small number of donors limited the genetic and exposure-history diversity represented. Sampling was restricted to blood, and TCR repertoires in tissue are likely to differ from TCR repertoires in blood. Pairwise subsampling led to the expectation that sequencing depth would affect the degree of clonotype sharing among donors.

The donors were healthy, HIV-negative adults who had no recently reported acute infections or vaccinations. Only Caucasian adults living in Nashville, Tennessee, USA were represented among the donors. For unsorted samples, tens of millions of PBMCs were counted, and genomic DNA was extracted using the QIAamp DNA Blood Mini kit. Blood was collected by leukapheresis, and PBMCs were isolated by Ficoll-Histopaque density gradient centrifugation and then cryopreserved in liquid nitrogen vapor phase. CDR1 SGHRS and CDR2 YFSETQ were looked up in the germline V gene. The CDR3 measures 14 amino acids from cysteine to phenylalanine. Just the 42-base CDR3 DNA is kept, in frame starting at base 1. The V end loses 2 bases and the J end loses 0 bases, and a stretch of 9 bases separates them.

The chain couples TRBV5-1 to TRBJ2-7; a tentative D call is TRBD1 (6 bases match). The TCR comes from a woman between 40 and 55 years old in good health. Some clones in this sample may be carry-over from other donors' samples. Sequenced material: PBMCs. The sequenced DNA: TGCGCCAGCAGCTTCGCGGACAGCTCCTACGAGCAGTACTTC. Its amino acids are CASSFADSSYEQYF.